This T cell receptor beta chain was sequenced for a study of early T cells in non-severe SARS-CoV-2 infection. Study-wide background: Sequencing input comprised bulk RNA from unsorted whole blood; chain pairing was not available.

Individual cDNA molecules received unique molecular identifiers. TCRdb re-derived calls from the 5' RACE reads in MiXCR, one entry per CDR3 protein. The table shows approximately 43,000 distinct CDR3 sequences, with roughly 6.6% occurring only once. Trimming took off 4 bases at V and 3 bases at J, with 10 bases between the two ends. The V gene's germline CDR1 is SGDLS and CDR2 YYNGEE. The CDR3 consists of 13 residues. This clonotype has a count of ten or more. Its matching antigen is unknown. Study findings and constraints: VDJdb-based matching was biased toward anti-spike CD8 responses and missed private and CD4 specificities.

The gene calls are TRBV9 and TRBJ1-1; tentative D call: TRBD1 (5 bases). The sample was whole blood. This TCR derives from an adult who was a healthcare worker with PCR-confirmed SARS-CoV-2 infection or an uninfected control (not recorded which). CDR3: CASSPGDDTEAFF. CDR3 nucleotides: TGTGCCAGCAGCCCGGGGGACGACACTGAAGCTTTCTTT.